The 3 T cell receptor beta chains below come from one sample, sequenced in a study of CD8 T cells in Susac syndrome. A quantity of roughly 0.5 to 1 ug RNA underwent reverse transcription using random hexamers. TCRdb reprocessed the immunoSEQ multiplex PCR reads via MiXCR and lists one record per CDR3 protein. This table has 100,000 to 150,000 distinct CDR3 sequences, nearly 95% appearing once. The sequencing input was CD4+ T cells from PBMCs. Receptor source: a human donor in good health.

The J gene is TRBJ2-1, the V gene TRBV7-2; the match to TRBD2 covers 10 bases. Germline CDR1 reads SGHTA; CDR2 reads FQGNSA. The CDR3 is made up of 17 amino acids. Trimming at V came to 6 bases and at J to 7 bases, leaving 15 bases not matched to a gene. DNA of the CDR3: TGTGCCAGCAGTAAAGGACTAGCGGAGGGCTTTAGGAATGAGCAGTTCTTC. Residues: CASSKGLAEGFRNEQFF.

This clonotype has just one count. This sequence joins TRBV28 and TRBJ2-5; TRBD2 matches at 14 bases. The CDR3 sequence is 17 residues long. The germline CDR1 and CDR2 sequences are MDHEN and SYDVKM. Unmatched junction bases numbered 9, after V lost 5 bases and J lost 4 bases. The CDR3 DNA follows: TGTGCCAGCAGTCCCGGGACTAGCGGGAGAAGGGGAGAGACCCAGTACTTC. Translating it yields CASSPGTSGRRGETQYF.

The rearrangement joins TRBV2 to TRBJ2-7, with TRBD2 matching 10 bases. The CDR3 is 15 residues long. Germline CDR1 reads SNHLY; CDR2 reads FYNNEI. V shed 3 bases and J 1 base; nucleotides not matched to a gene: 3. Here the CDR3 reads CASSDLAGASYEQYF. For the CDR3, the DNA is TGTGCCAGCAGTGATCTAGCGGGAGCGTCCTACGAGCAGTACTTC.